Sequencing of this T cell receptor beta chain was carried out in a study of CD8+CD57+ T cells in acquired aplastic anemia (dated by TCRdb to 2016 to 2019). As for the study more broadly: Extracted DNA from sorted CD4+ and CD8+ cells averaged approximately 3 ug, ranging from roughly 0.2 to 30 ug. CD8+CD57+ expansion was defined as a frequency above the mean frequency observed in healthy subjects. What the work shows at the level of the full study, not this receptor alone: Although 25 to 30 CD8+ CDR3 sequences were shared by patients and controls, these sequences appeared highly expressed in patients and within the immunodominant clones of patients. No significant difference in CD8+ Simpson's diversity was found between patients and healthy controls (P=0.060).

In regard to this clonotype: Its antigen is unknown. No base quality information exists; no much larger clone differs at one position.

The V end loses 0 bases and the J end loses 4 bases, and a stretch of 10 bases separates them. The CDR3 runs 14 amino acids, cysteine and phenylalanine included. Kept here is only the CDR3 DNA, which spans 42 bases and is read in frame from base 1. CDR1 and CDR2 are read off the germline V gene (reference sequence) as DFQATT and SNEGSKA. Expansion of CD8+CD57+ cells had been shown by flow cytometry in the patients chosen for sequencing. Every patient had severe acquired aplastic anemia, diagnosed using the International Study of Aplastic Anemia and Agranulocytosis and Camitta criteria. No therapy had been received by the patients at the time of blood sampling. The study deep-sequenced TCR repertoires of sorted CD4+ and CD8+ blood T cells from severe aplastic anemia patients and healthy subjects. In the USA, patient enrollment took place under clinicaltrials.gov protocols 00001620, 01623167, 00001397, 00071045, 00081523 and 00961064. Ficoll-Paque density gradient centrifugation was used to isolate peripheral blood mononuclear cells. Before DNA was extracted, CD4+ and CD8+ T cells were sorted using either FACS or magnetic beads.

TCR beta VDJ combination and CDR3 sequence profiling used genomic DNA as the template. TCR repertoire sequencing was run on an Illumina HiSeq 2000. Per the source publication's procedure: Repertoires were assessed using TRBV/TRBJ rearrangement plots, CDR3 size and DJ length profiles, and Simpson's diversity index. The most abundant DNA sequence in the deep sequencing data was defined as the immunodominant clone. CDR3 amino acid sequences were screened for sharing across subjects and were compared with published repertoires and the VDJdb database. TCRdb itself trimmed the public reads at Q25 with fastp, ran MiXCR and retained productive beta chains. Every distinct CDR3 protein forms one entry, paired with its most common genes and DNA. None of the V and J calls come from the authors' own analysis; TCRdb made them. In all, the sample holds more than 150,000 distinct CDR3 sequences, and 40% to 55% of those were seen once. The ten biggest clones cover approximately 9.4% of the sample.

This clonotype was obtained from a human donor with aplastic anemia. The sample taken for sequencing was sorted CD4+, CD8+, or CD8+CD57+ T cells (not recorded which) from PBMCs. The chain links TRBV20-1 with TRBJ2-1; the D gene remains uncertain. This receptor has the CDR3 CSARDQRPYNEQFF. The sequence in DNA is TGCAGTGCTAGAGATCAGCGACCGTACAATGAGCAGTTCTTC.